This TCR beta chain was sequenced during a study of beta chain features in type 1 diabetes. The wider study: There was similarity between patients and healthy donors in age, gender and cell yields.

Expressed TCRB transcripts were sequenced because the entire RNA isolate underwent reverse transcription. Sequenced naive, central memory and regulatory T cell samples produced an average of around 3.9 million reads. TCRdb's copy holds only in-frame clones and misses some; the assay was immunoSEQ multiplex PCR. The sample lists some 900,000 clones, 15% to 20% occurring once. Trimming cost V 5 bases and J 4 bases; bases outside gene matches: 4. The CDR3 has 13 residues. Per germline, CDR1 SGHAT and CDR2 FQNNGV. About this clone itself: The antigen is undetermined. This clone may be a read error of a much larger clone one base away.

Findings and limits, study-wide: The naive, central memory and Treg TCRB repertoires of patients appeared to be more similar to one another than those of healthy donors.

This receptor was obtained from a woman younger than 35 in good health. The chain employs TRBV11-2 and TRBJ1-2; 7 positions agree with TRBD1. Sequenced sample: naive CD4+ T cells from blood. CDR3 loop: CASSLRDSYGYTF. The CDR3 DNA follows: TGTGCCAGCAGCCTCCGGGACAGCTATGGCTACACCTTC.